A single sample gave rise to the 13 T cell receptor beta chains below, sequenced in a study of T cell responses to AZD1222 COVID-19 vaccine. The data were produced by immunoSEQ multiplex PCR, yet TCRdb's version contains in-frame clones alone and is incomplete. The table has 110,000 to 150,000 clones, 80% to 90% seen once; the top ten hold over 7%. The sample consisted of peripheral blood, taken on day 0 of AZD1222 vaccination. The source of these receptors is an adult in good health.

The genes are TRBV7-2 and TRBJ1-1, with 7 bases matching TRBD1. With 5 bases clipped from V and 14 bases from J, the junction kept 14 bases outside the gene matches. The CDR3 contains 13 residues. Germline CDR1 is SGHTA and CDR2 is FQGNSA. CDR3 coding DNA: TGTGCCAGCAGCGCAAACCGACAGGGTTCGGAGTTCTTT. Encoded protein: CASSANRQGSEFF.

The chain links TRBV10-2 to TRBJ1-6, with a weak D call TRBD1 (5 bases). V dropped 0 bases and J dropped 6 bases, with 9 bases sitting between them. Germline CDR1 WSHSY, CDR2 SAAADI. The CDR3 extends over 15 amino acids. The CDR3 loop is CASSESGLFNSPLHF. CDR3 sequence (DNA): TGCGCCAGCAGTGAGTCGGGGCTGTTTAATTCACCCCTCCACTTT.

Notes on this clone: The same CDR3 can be traced to other DNA sequences in this sample. The V gene is TRBV7-9, the J gene TRBJ2-5, with TRBD2 matching 14 bases. J was trimmed by 6 bases and V by 5 bases; bases with no gene match: 5. The CDR3 contains 15 residues. CDR1 SEHNR and CDR2 FQNEAQ come from the germline V gene (reference sequence). The CDR3 coding sequence is TGTGCCAGCAGCCCAGGACTAGCGGGAGGCCAGACCCAGTACTTC. Translation: CASSPGLAGGQTQYF.

A few counts support this clone. The gene calls are TRBV6-5 and TRBJ1-2, with D hard to call. V dropped 1 base and J dropped 4 bases, with 10 bases sitting between them. The CDR3 contains 14 residues. CDR1 MNHEY and CDR2 SVGAGI come from the germline V gene. CDR3 bases: TGTGCCAGCAGTTACTTGTCGGGTTTCTATGGCTACACCTTC. It yields the protein CASSYLSGFYGYTF.

The chain uses TRBV4-1 and TRBJ2-7; D gene uncertain. This CDR3 is 16 amino acids long. V gave up 1 base and J gave up 0 bases, with 13 bases separating them. The germline V gene encodes CDR1 MGHRA and CDR2 YSYEKL. CDR3 residues: CASSQVYGGSSYEQYF. The CDR3 coding sequence is TGCGCCAGCAGCCAAGTATACGGTGGCAGCTCCTACGAGCAGTACTTC.

CDR3 nucleotide sequence: TGTGCCAGCAGCTTACCCCGACAGGGGGCTTCTGAAGCTTTCTTT. This encodes CASSLPRQGASEAFF. J is TRBJ1-1 and V is TRBV7-9, with 10 bases that match TRBD1. The V segment lost 2 bases and the J segment 6 bases; nucleotides outside the gene matches: 6. The germline V gene encodes CDR1 SEHNR and CDR2 FQNEAQ (reference sequence). This CDR3 contains 15 residues. The variable domain in full, with the rest retrieved from reference TRBV7-9 and TRBJ1-1, is DTGVSQNPRHKITKRGQNVTFRCDPISEHNRLYWYRQTLGQGPEFLTYFQNEAQLEKSRLLSDRFSAERPKGSFSTLEIQRTEQGDSAMYLCASSLPRQGASEAFFGQGTRLTVV.

The chain joins TRBV7-2 to TRBJ2-1; the D call may be TRBD1 or TRBD2 (5 bases each). This CDR3 is built from 15 residues. CDR1 SGHTA and CDR2 FQGNSA come from the germline V gene. The V and J ends lost 3 bases and 0 bases respectively, with 9 bases between them. The CDR3 spells CASSFGGSSYNEQFF. CDR3 DNA: TGTGCCAGCAGCTTTGGGGGAAGCTCCTACAATGAGCAGTTCTTC.

This clone was found a few times. This chain links TRBV6-5 with TRBJ2-5, with 7 bases that match TRBD1. The CDR3 spans 14 residues. Germline V gives CDR1 MNHEY, CDR2 SVGAGI. V shed 5 bases, J shed 4 bases, and the junction held 7 bases outside the gene matches. The CDR3 loop reads CASSPDRAVETQYF. CDR3 in DNA: TGTGCCAGCAGTCCCGACAGGGCAGTAGAGACCCAGTACTTC.

The chain links TRBV28 to TRBJ1-1, with D possibly being TRBD1 (6 bases). The germline CDR1 and CDR2 sequences are MDHEN and SYDVKM. The CDR3 loop spans 13 amino acids. V dropped 10 bases and J dropped 4 bases, with 16 bases sitting between them. CDR3 amino acids: CATRGGSATEAFF. As DNA, the CDR3 is TGTGCCACGAGGGGGGGATCGGCCACTGAAGCTTTCTTT.

The J gene is TRBJ2-6, the V gene TRBV18; possible D gene TRBD1, 6 bases. V was trimmed by 3 bases and J by 4 bases, leaving 10 bases between them. The length of the CDR3 is 15 residues. The germline V gene encodes CDR1 KGHSH and CDR2 LQKENI. The CDR3 nucleotides are TGTGCCAGCTCACCCCTTCAGGGGGGGGCCAACGTCCTGACTTTC. Residues: CASSPLQGGANVLTF. Filled out from reference TRBV18 and TRBJ2-6, the complete variable domain reads NAGVMQNPRHLVRRRGQEARLRCSPMKGHSHVYWYRQLPEEGLKFMVYLQKENIIDESGMPKERFSAEFPKEGPSILRIQQVVRGDSAAYFCASSPLQGGANVLTFGAGSRLTVL.

The chain recombines TRBV5-1 with TRBJ2-5; 9 bases fit TRBD1. J gave up 5 bases and V 2 bases, and 1 base lay outside the gene matches. This CDR3 is 13 amino acids long. Germline V gene data show CDR1 as SGHRS and CDR2 as YFSETQ. CDR3 residues: CASSLQGAETQYF. The CDR3 bases are TGCGCCAGCAGCTTACAGGGGGCCGAGACCCAGTACTTC.

This chain connects TRBV19 to TRBJ1-5; 7 nucleotides line up with TRBD1. The CDR3 has 16 amino acids. The ends lost 5 bases at V and 0 bases at J; junction bases unmatched: 7. Germline CDR1 is LNHDA and CDR2 is SQIVND (reference sequence). In DNA, the CDR3 is TGTGCCAGTAGTCCGTCGACAGGGCGTAGCAATCAGCCCCAGCATTTT. Its translation: CASSPSTGRSNQPQHF.

The chain has TRBV4-1 and TRBJ1-1; D is possibly TRBD1 (5 bases). The V end was cut by 3 bases, the J end by 6 bases, with 14 bases between. The germline gives CDR1 MGHRA, CDR2 YSYEKL. This CDR3 contains 14 residues. The CDR3 DNA sequence: TGCGCCAGCAGCCATCCCGGGGGTCTCCCTGAAGCTTTCTTT. Translation gives CASSHPGGLPEAFF.